This paragraph covers one TCR beta chain sequence. What it recognizes is unknown. Sequenced by immunoSEQ multiplex PCR; TCRdb stores in-frame clones only, minus some. Of 75,000 to 100,000 clones listed, over 75% are singletons. Before sequencing took place, the ViraFEST assay used viral peptide pools to expand antigen-specific CD4+ T cells. It was after approximately 10 days of culture that CD4+ T cells were isolated. Participants each got two BNT162b2 or mRNA-1273 vaccine doses. People in the vaccine group had not been infected with SARS-CoV-2 before, and their nucleocapsid antibodies were negative. With 10 ug/ml peptides and 7.5 to 10 IU/ml IL-2, approximately 2.1 million PBMC per well were cultured. This entry comes from a study of vaccination effects on CD4 cells after COVID-19. This CDR3 has 16 residues. Per germline, CDR1 MNHEY and CDR2 SMNVEV (reference sequence). V was pared by 5 bases and J by 6 bases, with 12 bases of the junction left unmatched.

General study points: Cross-reactivity toward common cold coronaviruses was confined to only 1 of 255 vaccine-induced clones in healthy vaccinees. Clones induced by infection and by vaccine showed marked clonal contraction late after vaccination.

This TCR derives from a human donor who received a COVID-19 vaccine. The starting material was CD4+ T cells from PBMCs cultured with HCoV-OC43 spike peptides, obtained after COVID-19 vaccination. Indicated subset: HCoV-OC43 spike overlapping peptide pool stimulation. J is TRBJ2-2 and V is TRBV27; TRBD2 matches 7 bases. The CDR3 DNA sequence: TGTGCCAGCAGTGGGAACCAGCGGGGTCGGGCCGGGGAGCTGTTTTTT. Its protein product is CASSGNQRGRAGELFF.